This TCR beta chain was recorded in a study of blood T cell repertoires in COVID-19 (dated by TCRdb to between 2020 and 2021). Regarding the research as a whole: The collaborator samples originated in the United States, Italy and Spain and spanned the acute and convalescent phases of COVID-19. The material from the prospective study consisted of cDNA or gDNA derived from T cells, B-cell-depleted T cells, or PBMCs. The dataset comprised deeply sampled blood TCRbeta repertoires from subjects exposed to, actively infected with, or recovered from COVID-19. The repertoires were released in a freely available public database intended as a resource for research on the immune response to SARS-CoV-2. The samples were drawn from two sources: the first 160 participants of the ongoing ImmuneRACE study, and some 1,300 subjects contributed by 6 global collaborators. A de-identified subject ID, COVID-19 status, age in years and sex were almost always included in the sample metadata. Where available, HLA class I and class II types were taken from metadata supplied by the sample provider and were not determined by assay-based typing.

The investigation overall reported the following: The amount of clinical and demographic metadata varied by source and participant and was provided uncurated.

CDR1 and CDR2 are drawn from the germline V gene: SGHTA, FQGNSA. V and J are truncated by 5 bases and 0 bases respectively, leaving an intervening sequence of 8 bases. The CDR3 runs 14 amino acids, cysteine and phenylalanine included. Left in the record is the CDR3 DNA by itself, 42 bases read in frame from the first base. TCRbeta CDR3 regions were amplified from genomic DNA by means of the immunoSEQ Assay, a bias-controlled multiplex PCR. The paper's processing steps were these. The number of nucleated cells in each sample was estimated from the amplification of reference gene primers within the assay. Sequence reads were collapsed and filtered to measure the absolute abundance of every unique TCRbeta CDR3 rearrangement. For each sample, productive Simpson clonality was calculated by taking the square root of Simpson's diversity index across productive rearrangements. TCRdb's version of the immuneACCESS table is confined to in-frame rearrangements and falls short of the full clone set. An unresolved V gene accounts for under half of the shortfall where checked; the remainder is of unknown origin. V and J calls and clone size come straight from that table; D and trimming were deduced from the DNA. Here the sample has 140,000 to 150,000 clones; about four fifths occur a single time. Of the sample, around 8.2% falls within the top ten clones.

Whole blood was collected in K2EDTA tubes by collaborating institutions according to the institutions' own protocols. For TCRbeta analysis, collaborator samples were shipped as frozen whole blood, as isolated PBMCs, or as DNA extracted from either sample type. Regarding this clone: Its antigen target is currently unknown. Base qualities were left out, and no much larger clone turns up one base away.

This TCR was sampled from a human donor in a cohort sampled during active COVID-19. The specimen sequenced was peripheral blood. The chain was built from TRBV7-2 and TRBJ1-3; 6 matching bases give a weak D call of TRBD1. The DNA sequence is TGTGCCAGCAGCCCGGACAGCTCTGGAAACACCATATATTTT. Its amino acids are CASSPDSSGNTIYF. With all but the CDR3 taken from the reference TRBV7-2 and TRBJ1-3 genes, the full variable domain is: GAGVSQSPSNKVTEKGKDVELRCDPISGHTALYWYRQSLGQGLEFLIYFQGNSAPDKSGLPSDRFSAERTGGSVSTLTIQRTQQEDSAVYLCASSPDSSGNTIYFGEGSWLTVV.